A single sample gave rise to the 10 T cell receptor beta chains below, sequenced in a study of T cells in Graves' hyperthyroidism and ophthalmopathy (dated by TCRdb to between 2017 and 2020). The library was obtained by multiplex PCR. Sequencer: Illumina HiSeq 2000. The TCR beta CDR3 regions were amplified from the RNA transcripts. The TCR CDR3 was subjected to a first round of RT-PCR using the HTBI primer set and the Qiagen OneStep RT-PCR kit. Through fastp at Q25 and MiXCR, TCRdb rebuilt clones from the public reads, retaining in-frame beta chains. Rows are combined by CDR3 protein, so each entry shows the most common genes and DNA. For this sample the table gives about 500,000 distinct CDR3 sequences, of which approximately 17% were detected only once. Together, the top ten hold roughly 18% of the sample. Sequenced sample: blood. The source of these receptors is a woman younger than 30 with Graves' ophthalmopathy.

This clonotype has just a few counts. This chain connects TRBV7-2 to TRBJ2-1, with a weak D call TRBD1 (6 bases). The germline CDR1 and CDR2 sequences are SGHTA and FQGNSA. This CDR3 is 15 amino acids long. V dropped 4 bases and J dropped 0 bases, with 10 bases sitting between them. DNA for the CDR3: TGTGCCAGCAGCTCAACGACAGGCTCCTACAATGAGCAGTTCTTC. Its protein product is CASSSTTGSYNEQFF.

This clonotype came up many times. This chain links TRBV12-3 or TRBV12-4 with TRBJ2-5, with D perhaps matching TRBD1 (6 bases). The CDR3 has 15 amino acids. With 2 bases removed from V and 2 bases from J, the gap between germline ends came to 12 bases. This chain's CDR3 is CASSLSGQFQETQYF. Written as DNA, the CDR3 is TGTGCCAGCAGTTTATCCGGACAGTTTCAAGAGACCCAGTACTTC.

This clonotype has more than one count but fewer than ten. This chain links TRBV28 with TRBJ2-3; D tentatively reads TRBD1 or TRBD2 (6 bases each). The CDR3 contains 16 residues. V was clipped by 3 bases and J by 1 base, with 14 bases between them. Germline CDR1 MDHEN, CDR2 SYDVKM. The CDR3 DNA reads TGTGCCAGCAGTTTTTCGGGGGCGCGGGGCACAGATACGCAGTATTTT. It codes for CASSFSGARGTDTQYF.

Details on this clonotype: This clone may be a read error of a much larger clone one base away. This rearrangement joins TRBV20-1 to TRBJ1-6, with 7 positions matching TRBD1. Germline V gene sequence: CDR1 DFQATT, CDR2 SNEGSKA (reference sequence). J gave up 11 bases and V 2 bases, and 6 bases lay outside the gene matches. There are 13 residues in the CDR3. The CDR3 DNA reads TGCAGTGCTAGACTGACAGGGAATCCACCCCTCCACTTT. It translates to CSARLTGNPPLHF.

This clonotype was seen a handful of times. CDR3 region: CASSPRRPGLGSPYEQYF. The CDR3 nucleotides are TGTGCCAGCTCACCACGGCGTCCGGGGTTAGGGTCACCCTACGAGCAGTACTTC. The chain carries TRBV18 and TRBJ2-7, with D perhaps matching TRBD2 (5 bases). The CDR3 has 18 amino acids. CDR1 and CDR2 from the germline V gene are KGHSH and LQKENI. V shed 1 base and J shed 2 bases, with 21 bases lying between them.

The V and J genes are TRBV28 and TRBJ1-1; TRBD1 agrees at 7 bases. The V segment lost 6 bases and the J segment 3 bases; nucleotides outside the gene matches: 10. The germline V gene encodes CDR1 MDHEN and CDR2 SYDVKM. The CDR3 length is 15 residues. The CDR3 bases are TGTGCCAGCAGCGTACCGGGGGACAGAGACACTGAAGCTTTCTTT. Translated: CASSVPGDRDTEAFF.

This clonotype has at least ten counts. The J gene is TRBJ1-1, the V gene TRBV28; the D is unclear. The CDR3 extends over 13 amino acids. V was clipped by 7 bases and J by 6 bases, with 15 bases between them. In germline, CDR1 is MDHEN, CDR2 SYDVKM. CDR3 in amino acids: CASKGEGVAEAFF. The CDR3 DNA is TGTGCCAGCAAGGGTGAGGGTGTGGCTGAAGCTTTCTTT.

This clonotype was counted at least ten times. This chain joins TRBV6-6 and TRBJ1-1; no definite D call. The CDR3 sequence is 15 residues long. Trimming shortened V by 0 bases and J by 1 base, and 9 bases separated the two germline ends. The germline gives CDR1 MNHNY, CDR2 SVGAGI (reference sequence). The CDR3 nucleotides read TGTGCCAGCAGTTACTCAGGTTTTGGGAACACTGAAGCTTTCTTT. Its protein product is CASSYSGFGNTEAFF.

This clonotype was observed a few times. The chain uses TRBV19 and TRBJ2-7, with 8 bases identical to TRBD2. This CDR3 region has 16 residues. Germline CDR1 reads LNHDA; CDR2 reads SQIVND (reference sequence). Germline trimming cut 3 bases from V and 3 bases from J; bases unmatched to any gene: 10. The CDR3 nucleotides read TGTGCCAGTAGTATGAGTGGAAGCGGGAGTATCTACGAGCAGTACTTC. Its protein product is CASSMSGSGSIYEQYF.

This clonotype showed up many times. In DNA, the CDR3 is TGTGCCAGCAGTATCGGGACAAAGCTAGTCACTGAAGCTTTCTTT. This codes for CASSIGTKLVTEAFF. The rearrangement uses TRBV12-3 or TRBV12-4 and TRBJ1-1, with a weak D call TRBD1 (6 bases). Trimming left V 5 bases short and J 4 bases short, with 17 bases between. This CDR3 comprises 15 residues.